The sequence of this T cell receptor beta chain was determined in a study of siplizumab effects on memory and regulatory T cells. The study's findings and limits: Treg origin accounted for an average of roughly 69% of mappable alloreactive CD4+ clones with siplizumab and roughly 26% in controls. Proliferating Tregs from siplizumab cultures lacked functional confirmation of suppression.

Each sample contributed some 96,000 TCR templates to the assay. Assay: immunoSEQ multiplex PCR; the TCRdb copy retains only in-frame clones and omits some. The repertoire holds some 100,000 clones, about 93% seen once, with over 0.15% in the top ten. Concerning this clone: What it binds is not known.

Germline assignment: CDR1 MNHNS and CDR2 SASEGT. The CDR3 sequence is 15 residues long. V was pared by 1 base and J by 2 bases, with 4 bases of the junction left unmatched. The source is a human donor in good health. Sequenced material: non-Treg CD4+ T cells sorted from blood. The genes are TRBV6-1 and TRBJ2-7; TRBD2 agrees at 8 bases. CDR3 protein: CASSEVPRGAYEQYF. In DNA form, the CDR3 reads TGTGCCAGCAGTGAAGTGCCGCGGGGGGCCTACGAGCAGTACTTC.